Sequencing of this T cell receptor beta chain was carried out in a study of regulatory T cells in long-lasting Graves disease. According to the study, TCR beta libraries were built with iRepertoire HTBI primers and CDR3-region Arm-PCR. TCRdb called the multiplex PCR reads again in MiXCR, with one record for every CDR3 protein. The sample lists about 420,000 distinct CDR3 sequences, less than 25% seen once, with approximately 26% in the top ten. Time point given: persistent/refractory GD, antithyroid drugs over 5 years with positive TRAb. The TCR library was made from RNA extracted from PBMCs. As to this clonotype: As yet, its antigen is unknown.

Regarding the study as a whole: The study found lower TCR diversity in persistent Graves' patients than in newly diagnosed ones. The researchers studied only peripheral blood, not thyroid tissue. Because few samples were included, accuracy may have been lower.

The sequence was collected from a female donor with Graves disease. The sequencing used peripheral blood mononuclear cells (PBMCs), collected when the disease was refractory, from a patient treated with antithyroid drugs.

The CDR3 here is CASSDGGTGELFF. DNA for the CDR3: TGTGCCAGCAGTGACGGCGGGACCGGGGAGCTGTTTTTT. The V and J genes are TRBV25-1 and TRBJ2-2; a weak D match, TRBD2 (5 bases). The CDR3 covers 13 residues. Germline CDR1 reads MGHDK; CDR2 reads SYGVNS. V shed 3 bases and J shed 5 bases, with 7 bases lying between them.